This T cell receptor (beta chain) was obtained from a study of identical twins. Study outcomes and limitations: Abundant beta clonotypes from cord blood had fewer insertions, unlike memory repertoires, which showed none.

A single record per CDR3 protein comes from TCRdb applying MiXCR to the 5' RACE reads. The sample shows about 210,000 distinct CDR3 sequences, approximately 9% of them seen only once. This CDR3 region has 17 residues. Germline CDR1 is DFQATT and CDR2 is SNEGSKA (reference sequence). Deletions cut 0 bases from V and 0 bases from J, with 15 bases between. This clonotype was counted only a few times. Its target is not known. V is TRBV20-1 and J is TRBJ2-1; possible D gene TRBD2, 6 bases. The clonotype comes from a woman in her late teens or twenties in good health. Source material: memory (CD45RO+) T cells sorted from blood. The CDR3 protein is CSARDPVMGLSYNEQFF. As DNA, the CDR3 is TGCAGTGCTAGAGATCCGGTCATGGGACTCTCCTACAATGAGCAGTTCTTC.